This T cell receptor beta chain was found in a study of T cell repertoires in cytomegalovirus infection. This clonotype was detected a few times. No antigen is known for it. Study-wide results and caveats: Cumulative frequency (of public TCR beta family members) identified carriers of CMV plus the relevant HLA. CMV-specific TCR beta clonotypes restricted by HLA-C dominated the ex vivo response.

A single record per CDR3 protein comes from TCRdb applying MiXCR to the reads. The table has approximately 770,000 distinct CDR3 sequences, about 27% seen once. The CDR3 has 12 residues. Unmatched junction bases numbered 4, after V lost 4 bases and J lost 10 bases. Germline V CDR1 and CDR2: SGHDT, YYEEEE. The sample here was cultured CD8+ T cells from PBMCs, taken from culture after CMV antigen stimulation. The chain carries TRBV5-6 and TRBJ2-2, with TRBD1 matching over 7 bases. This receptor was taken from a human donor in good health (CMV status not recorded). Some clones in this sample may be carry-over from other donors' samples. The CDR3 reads CASSGGQEELFF. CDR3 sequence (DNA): TGTGCCAGCAGCGGAGGACAGGAGGAGCTGTTTTTT.